The next 3 T cell receptor beta chains were all read from a single sample in a study of T cells in Graves' hyperthyroidism and ophthalmopathy. RNA transcripts served as the template for amplifying TCR beta CDR3 regions. An initial round of RT-PCR targeting the TCR CDR3 relied on the HTBI primer set. MiXCR was run by TCRdb on the multiplex PCR reads, yielding one entry per CDR3 protein. The sample carries fewer than 600,000 distinct CDR3 sequences, about 15% recorded once. Source material: blood. All receptors come from a woman aged 18-29 years with Graves' hyperthyroidism.

The V gene is TRBV3-1, the J gene TRBJ1-4; possible D gene TRBD1, 5 bases. There are 17 residues in the CDR3. Looked up from germline, CDR1 is LGHDT and CDR2 is YNNKEL (reference sequence). Between the trimmed V and J ends, which lost 0 bases and 7 bases, there was a span of 18 bases. The CDR3 here is CASSQDGRPGKFEKLFF. CDR3 in DNA: TGTGCCAGCAGCCAAGACGGACGGCCAGGGAAGTTTGAAAAACTGTTTTTT.

This clonotype was detected ten times or more. J is TRBJ2-7 and V is TRBV12-3 or TRBV12-4, with D perhaps matching TRBD1 or TRBD2 (5 bases each). Trimming took off 5 bases at V and 2 bases at J, with 10 bases between the two ends. This CDR3 has 13 amino acids. CDR3 protein: CASSARGPYEQYV. In DNA form, the CDR3 reads TGTGCCAGCAGTGCGAGGGGCCCCTACGAGCAGTACGTC.

This clonotype was counted at least ten times. The chain links TRBV20-1 to TRBJ1-6; D is ambiguous. With 6 bases removed from V and 2 bases from J, the gap between germline ends came to 8 bases. Germline loops: CDR1 DFQATT, CDR2 SNEGSKA (reference sequence). This CDR3 contains 13 residues. The CDR3 nucleotides are TGCAGTGCCGTCGCCGCCTATAATTCACCCCTCCACTTT. As protein: CSAVAAYNSPLHF.